Below, 21 T cell receptor beta chains from the same sample are listed, as sequenced in a study of T cell responses to AZD1222 COVID-19 vaccine. Using immunoSEQ multiplex PCR, the repertoire was profiled, and TCRdb retains in-frame clones only, with some absent. This table has some 5,000 clones, 70% to 90% appearing once. The sequenced sample was peripheral blood, obtained 28 days after the second AZD1222 dose. These receptors were collected from an adult who received the AZD1222 COVID-19 vaccine.

The chain couples TRBV19 to TRBJ2-5; TRBD2 matches at 7 bases. This CDR3 is 16 amino acids long. The ends lost 4 bases at V and 2 bases at J; junction bases unmatched: 10. Germline assignment: CDR1 LNHDA and CDR2 SQIVND (reference sequence). CDR3 DNA sequence: TGTGCCAGTAGTAGGTCGGTTCAGGGAGGGCAAGAGACCCAGTACTTC. Its translation: CASSRSVQGGQETQYF. Based on the CDR3 plus reference TRBV19 and TRBJ2-5, the full variable domain is DGGITQSPKYLFRKEGQNVTLSCEQNLNHDAMYWYRQDPGQGLRLIYYSQIVNDFQKGDIAEGYSVSREKKESFPLTVTSAQKNPTAFYLCASSRSVQGGQETQYFGPGTRLLVL.

V gene TRBV7-2 combines with J gene TRBJ1-2, with D possibly TRBD1 on 5 matching bases. V was trimmed by 0 bases and J by 8 bases, leaving 16 bases between them. The CDR3 is made up of 15 amino acids. The germline CDR1 and CDR2 sequences are SGHTA and FQGNSA. The CDR3 DNA reads TGTGCCAGCAGCTTAGCGACAGATAGCTCAGGAGGCTACACCTTC. Its translation is CASSLATDSSGGYTF.

This clone was recorded a few times. The chain uses TRBV7-2 and TRBJ2-7; no reliable D call. The CDR3 runs to 16 residues. Germline lookup yields CDR1 SGHTA and CDR2 FQGNSA. The V gene lost 1 base and the J gene lost 1 base, with 14 bases spanning the gap. The DNA for the CDR3 is TGTGCCAGCAGCTTAGATAGGCAGCAATTTTCCTACGAGCAGTACTTC. As protein: CASSLDRQQFSYEQYF.

The J gene is TRBJ2-1, the V gene TRBV6-8; 7 bases match TRBD2. The CDR3 spans 14 residues. Germline CDR1 MNHGY, CDR2 SAAAGT. V was clipped by 8 bases and J by 6 bases; unmatched bases: 10. The CDR3 sequence is CASWGGAVGNEQFF. In nucleotides, the CDR3 is TGTGCCAGCTGGGGGGGAGCGGTGGGCAATGAGCAGTTCTTC.

The gene calls are TRBV4-3 and TRBJ1-1; D uncertain. Germline CDR1 reads LGHNA; CDR2 reads YSLEER. V lost 4 bases and J 1 base, leaving 13 bases between the germline ends. The CDR3 totals 15 residues. The CDR3 bases are TGCGCCAGCAGCCCTAGATATTGGGGGAACACTGAAGCTTTCTTT. Translation: CASSPRYWGNTEAFF.

This clone was detected a few times. The chain combines TRBV19 with TRBJ1-5; D uncertain. The length of the CDR3 is 15 residues. CDR1 is LNHDA, CDR2 SQIVND, per germline (reference sequence). The V end was cut by 0 bases, the J end by 3 bases, with 9 bases between. CDR3 sequence (DNA): TGTGCCAGTAGTATAGAAGGCTTAAACAATCAGCCCCAGCATTTT. Amino acid sequence: CASSIEGLNNQPQHF. Full variable domain (remainder filled in from reference TRBV19 and TRBJ1-5): DGGITQSPKYLFRKEGQNVTLSCEQNLNHDAMYWYRQDPGQGLRLIYYSQIVNDFQKGDIAEGYSVSREKKESFPLTVTSAQKNPTAFYLCASSIEGLNNQPQHFGDGTRLSIL.

The chain recombines TRBV7-8 with TRBJ2-3; D not certain. CDR3 length: 15 residues. Trimming removed 2 bases from V and 0 bases from J, with 9 bases in between. The germline V gene has CDR1 SGHVS and CDR2 FQNEAQ. The CDR3 reads CASSLFRPSTDTQYF. The CDR3 bases are TGTGCCAGCAGCTTATTTCGGCCTAGCACAGATACGCAGTATTTT.

The V call is TRBV7-2, the J call TRBJ2-4; no definite D call. This CDR3 has 15 residues. The V gene lost 1 base and the J gene lost 5 bases, with 12 bases spanning the gap. Germline CDR1 is SGHTA and CDR2 is FQGNSA. This chain's CDR3 is CASSLESYYQNIQYF. In DNA form, the CDR3 reads TGTGCCAGCAGCTTAGAGAGCTACTACCAAAACATTCAGTACTTC.

V is TRBV18 and J is TRBJ1-5; TRBD1 agrees at 7 bases. J was trimmed by 6 bases and V by 4 bases; bases with no gene match: 3. CDR1 KGHSH and CDR2 LQKENI come from the germline V gene. CDR3 length equals 13 residues. CDR3 DNA: TGTGCCAGCTCACAAGGGGGCGGTCAGCCCCAGCATTTT. Protein sequence: CASSQGGGQPQHF.

The chain is built from TRBV23-1 and TRBJ1-4; 7 bases line up with TRBD1. TRBV23-1 is treated as an ORF (open reading frame) with a function not yet certain. V dropped 9 bases and J dropped 3; count of bases not matched to a gene: 10. This CDR3 is 15 amino acids long. CDR3 DNA sequence: TGCGCCAGGAAACAGGGGCCCGGGGCTAATGAAAAACTGTTTTTT. This gives the protein CARKQGPGANEKLFF.

This chain connects TRBV6-5 to TRBJ2-1; no reliable D call. Germline-derived CDR1 and CDR2 are MNHEY and SVGAGI. There are 15 residues in the CDR3. Trimming pared 6 bases from V and 0 bases from J, leaving 12 bases between. The CDR3 bases are TGTGCCAGCAGCTCCGACTGGAGCTCCTACAATGAGCAGTTCTTC. Translation: CASSSDWSSYNEQFF.

This chain connects TRBV24-1 to TRBJ2-3; TRBD1 matches 7 bases. The V gene's germline CDR1 is KGHDR and CDR2 SFDVKD. The CDR3 contains 15 residues. The J segment lost 1 base and the V segment lost 4 bases, leaving 4 bases of the junction unmatched. The chain's CDR3 is CATSETGQGTDTQYF. The CDR3 DNA follows: TGTGCCACCAGTGAAACTGGACAGGGCACAGATACGCAGTATTTT.

The chain recombines TRBV5-4 with TRBJ2-3, with 8 bases aligning to TRBD2. The J segment lost 0 bases and the V segment lost 3 bases, leaving 9 bases of the junction unmatched. The CDR3 sequence is 17 residues long. CDR1 and CDR2 from the germline V gene are SGHNT and YYREEE (reference sequence). CDR3 nucleotides: TGTGCCAGCAGCTCCGGACTAGCCGAGACTAGCACAGATACGCAGTATTTT. It encodes CASSSGLAETSTDTQYF.

The chain recombines TRBV7-9 with TRBJ1-2; D possibly corresponds to TRBD1 (6 bases). The V gene lost 0 bases and the J gene lost 8 bases, with 7 bases spanning the gap. The CDR3 loop spans 12 amino acids. The germline V gene encodes CDR1 SEHNR and CDR2 FQNEAQ (reference sequence). The CDR3 reads CASSLAQGGYTF. The CDR3 DNA reads as TGTGCCAGCAGCTTAGCGCAGGGGGGCTACACCTTC.

This chain links TRBV6-5 with TRBJ1-1; D remains ambiguous. V lost 7 bases to trimming and J lost 3 bases, with 12 bases between them. Germline-derived CDR1 and CDR2 are MNHEY and SVGAGI. This CDR3 region has 13 residues. CDR3 sequence reads: CASNSRRDTEAFF. DNA for the CDR3: TGTGCCAGCAATTCGAGGAGGGACACTGAAGCTTTCTTT.

This chain joins TRBV28 and TRBJ2-7; 12 bases agree with TRBD1. CDR1 and CDR2 from the germline V gene are MDHEN and SYDVKM. J was trimmed by 6 bases and V by 5 bases; bases with no gene match: 8. The CDR3 sequence is 15 residues long. The CDR3 loop is CASSISGQGAVEQYF. The CDR3 DNA reads as TGTGCCAGCAGTATCTCGGGACAGGGGGCGGTCGAGCAGTACTTC.

The genes are TRBV28 and TRBJ1-3; TRBD1 might be the D (6 bases). The CDR3 sequence is 14 residues long. The V gene lost 6 bases and the J gene lost 4 bases, with 13 bases spanning the gap. CDR1 and CDR2 (germline): MDHEN, SYDVKM. CDR3 in DNA: TGTGCCAGCAGGGCACAGGGATCAGGAAACACCATATATTTT. Protein product: CASRAQGSGNTIYF.

The J gene is TRBJ2-1, the V gene TRBV14, with D unclear. The CDR3 is 16 amino acids. The germline V gene has CDR1 SGHDN and CDR2 FVKESK. V was clipped by 4 bases and J by 7 bases, with 20 bases between them. The CDR3: CASSPPFRFGLNEQFF. CDR3 bases: TGTGCCAGCAGCCCCCCGTTTAGGTTCGGGTTAAATGAGCAGTTCTTC.

The gene calls are TRBV10-3 and TRBJ2-7; possibly TRBD1 for D (5 bases). Germline CDR1 is ENHRY and CDR2 is SYGVKD. The V gene lost 4 bases and the J gene lost 2 bases, with 12 bases spanning the gap. The CDR3 covers 14 residues. CDR3 sequence: CAISVPDRTYEQYF. The CDR3 nucleotides are TGTGCCATCAGTGTACCCGACAGAACCTACGAGCAGTACTTC.

The chain is built from TRBV12-3 or TRBV12-4 and TRBJ2-4; 7 nucleotides line up with TRBD2. The trim removed 7 bases at V and 7 bases at J, leaving 7 bases unmatched. This CDR3 is built from 13 residues. Here the CDR3 reads CASTLTGRNIQYF. As DNA, the CDR3 is TGTGCCAGCACCTTGACCGGGAGGAACATTCAGTACTTC.

In this sample, this clone turned up a few times. Written as DNA, the CDR3 is TGTGCCAGCAGCCGTGGTGGCCGGAATTCACCCCTCCACTTT. As protein: CASSRGGRNSPLHF. The rearrangement links TRBV11-2 to TRBJ1-6; D is uncertain. The ends were cut back, 5 bases at V and 7 bases at J, with 12 bases in the middle. The CDR3 length is 14 residues. Per germline, CDR1 SGHAT and CDR2 FQNNGV.